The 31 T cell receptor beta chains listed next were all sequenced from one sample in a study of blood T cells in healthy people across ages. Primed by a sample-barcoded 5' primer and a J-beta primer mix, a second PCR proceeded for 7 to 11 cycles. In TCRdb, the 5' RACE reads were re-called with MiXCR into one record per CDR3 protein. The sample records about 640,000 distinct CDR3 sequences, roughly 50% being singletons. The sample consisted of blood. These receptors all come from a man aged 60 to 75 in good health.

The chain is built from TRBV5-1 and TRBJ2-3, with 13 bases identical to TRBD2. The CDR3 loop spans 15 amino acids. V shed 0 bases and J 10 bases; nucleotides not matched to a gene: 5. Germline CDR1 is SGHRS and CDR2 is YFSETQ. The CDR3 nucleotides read TGCGCCAGCAGCTTGGCCGGGACTAGCGGGGTGGCGCAGTATTTT. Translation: CASSLAGTSGVAQYF.

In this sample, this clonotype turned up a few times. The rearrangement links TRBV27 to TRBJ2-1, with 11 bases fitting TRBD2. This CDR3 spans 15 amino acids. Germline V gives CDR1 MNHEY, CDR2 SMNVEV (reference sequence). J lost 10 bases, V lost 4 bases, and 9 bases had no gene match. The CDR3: CASSSHRASGGEQFF. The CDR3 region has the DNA TGTGCCAGCAGTTCCCATAGGGCTAGCGGGGGGGAGCAGTTCTTC.

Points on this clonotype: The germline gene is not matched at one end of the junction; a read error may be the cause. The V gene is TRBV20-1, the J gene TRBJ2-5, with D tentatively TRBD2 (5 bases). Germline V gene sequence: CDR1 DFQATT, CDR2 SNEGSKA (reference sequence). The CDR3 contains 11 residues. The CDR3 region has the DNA TGCAGTGCTAGCGGGATAGAGCCCCAGTACTTC. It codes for CSASGIEPQYF.

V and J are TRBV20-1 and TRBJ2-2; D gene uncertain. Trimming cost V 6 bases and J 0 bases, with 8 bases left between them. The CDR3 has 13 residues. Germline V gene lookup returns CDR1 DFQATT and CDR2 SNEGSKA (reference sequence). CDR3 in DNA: TGCAGTGCCTCGTTGGCGAACACCGGGGAGCTGTTTTTT. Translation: CSASLANTGELFF.

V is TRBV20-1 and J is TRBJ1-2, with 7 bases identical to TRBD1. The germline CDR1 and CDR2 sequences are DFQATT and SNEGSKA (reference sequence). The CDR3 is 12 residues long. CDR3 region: CSASDRAYGYTF. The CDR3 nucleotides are TGCAGCGCTTCAGACAGGGCCTATGGCTACACCTTC.

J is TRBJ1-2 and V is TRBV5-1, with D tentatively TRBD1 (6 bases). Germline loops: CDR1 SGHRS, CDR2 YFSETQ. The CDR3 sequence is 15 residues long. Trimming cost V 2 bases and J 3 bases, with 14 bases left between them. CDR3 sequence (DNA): TGCGCCAGCAGCTTAACAGGGCTCGAACACTATGGCTACACCTTC. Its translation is CASSLTGLEHYGYTF.

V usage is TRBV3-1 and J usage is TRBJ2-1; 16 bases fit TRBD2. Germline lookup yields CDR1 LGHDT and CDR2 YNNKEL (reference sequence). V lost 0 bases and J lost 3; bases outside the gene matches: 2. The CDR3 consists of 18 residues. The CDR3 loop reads CASSQEGTSGGGYNEQFF. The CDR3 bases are TGTGCCAGCAGCCAAGAGGGGACTAGCGGGGGGGGCTACAATGAGCAGTTCTTC.

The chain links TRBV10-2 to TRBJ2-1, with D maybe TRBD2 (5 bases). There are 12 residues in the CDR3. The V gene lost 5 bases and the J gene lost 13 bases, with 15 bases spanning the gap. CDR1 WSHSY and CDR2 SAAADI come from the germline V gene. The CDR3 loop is CASSFPLGGQFF. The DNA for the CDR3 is TGCGCCAGCAGTTTCCCCCTAGGAGGTCAGTTCTTC.

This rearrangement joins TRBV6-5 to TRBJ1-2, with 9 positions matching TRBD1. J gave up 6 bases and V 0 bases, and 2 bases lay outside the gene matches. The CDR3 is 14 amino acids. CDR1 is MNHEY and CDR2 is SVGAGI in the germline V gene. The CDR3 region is CASSYSTGGDGYTF. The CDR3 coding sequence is TGTGCCAGCAGTTACTCTACAGGGGGCGATGGCTACACCTTC.

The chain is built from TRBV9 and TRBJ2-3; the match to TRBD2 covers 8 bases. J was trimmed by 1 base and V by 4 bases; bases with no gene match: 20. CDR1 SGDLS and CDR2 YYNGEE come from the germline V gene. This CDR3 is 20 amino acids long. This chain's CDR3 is CASSPGGPISWGGRTDTQYF. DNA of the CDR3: TGTGCCAGCAGCCCGGGAGGGCCAATCTCCTGGGGTGGCCGCACAGATACGCAGTATTTT.

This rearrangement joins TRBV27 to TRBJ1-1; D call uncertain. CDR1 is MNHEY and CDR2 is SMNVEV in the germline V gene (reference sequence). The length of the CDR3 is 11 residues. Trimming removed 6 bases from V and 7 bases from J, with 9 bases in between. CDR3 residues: CASSLLGEAFF. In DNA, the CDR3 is TGTGCCAGCAGCCTTCTAGGTGAAGCTTTCTTT.

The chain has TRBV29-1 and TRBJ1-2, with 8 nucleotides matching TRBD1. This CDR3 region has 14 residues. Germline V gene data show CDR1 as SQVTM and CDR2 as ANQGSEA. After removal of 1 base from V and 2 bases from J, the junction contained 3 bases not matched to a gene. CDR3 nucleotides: TGCAGCGTTGAAGGGACAGGGCGGAACTATGGCTACACCTTC. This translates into CSVEGTGRNYGYTF.

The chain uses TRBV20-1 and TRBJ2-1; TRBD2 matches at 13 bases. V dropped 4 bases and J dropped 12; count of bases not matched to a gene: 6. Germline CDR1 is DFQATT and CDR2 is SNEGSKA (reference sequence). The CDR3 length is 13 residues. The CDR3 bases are TGCAGTGCTAAACGGACTAGCGGGGGTGGGCAGTTCTTC. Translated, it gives CSAKRTSGGGQFF.

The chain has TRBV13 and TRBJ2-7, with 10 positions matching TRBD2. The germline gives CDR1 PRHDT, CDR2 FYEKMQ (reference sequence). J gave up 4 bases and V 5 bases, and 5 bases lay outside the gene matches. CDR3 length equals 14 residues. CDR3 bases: TGTGCCAGCAGCCGACTAGCGGGCGAATACGAGCAGTACTTC. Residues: CASSRLAGEYEQYF.

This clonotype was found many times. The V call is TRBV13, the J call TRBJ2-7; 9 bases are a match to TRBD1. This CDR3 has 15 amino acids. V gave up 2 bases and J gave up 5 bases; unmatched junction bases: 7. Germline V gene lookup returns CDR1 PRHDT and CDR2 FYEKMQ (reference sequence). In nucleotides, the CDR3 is TGTGCCAGCAGCTTATCGGGGACAGGGTTCGACGAGCAGTACTTC. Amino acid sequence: CASSLSGTGFDEQYF.

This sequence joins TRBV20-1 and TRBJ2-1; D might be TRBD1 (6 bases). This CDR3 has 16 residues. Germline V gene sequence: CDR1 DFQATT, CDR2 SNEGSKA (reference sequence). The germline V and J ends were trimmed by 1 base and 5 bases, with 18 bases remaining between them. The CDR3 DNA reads TGCAGTGCTAGAGGAGGGGGTGGGGCAGAGGACAATGAGCAGTTCTTC. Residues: CSARGGGGAEDNEQFF.

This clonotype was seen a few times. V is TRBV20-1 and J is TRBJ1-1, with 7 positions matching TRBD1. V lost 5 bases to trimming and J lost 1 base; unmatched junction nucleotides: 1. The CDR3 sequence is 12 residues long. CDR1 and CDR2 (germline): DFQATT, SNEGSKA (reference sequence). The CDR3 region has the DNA TGCAGTGCTGGGACAGCGAACACTGAAGCTTTCTTT. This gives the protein CSAGTANTEAFF.

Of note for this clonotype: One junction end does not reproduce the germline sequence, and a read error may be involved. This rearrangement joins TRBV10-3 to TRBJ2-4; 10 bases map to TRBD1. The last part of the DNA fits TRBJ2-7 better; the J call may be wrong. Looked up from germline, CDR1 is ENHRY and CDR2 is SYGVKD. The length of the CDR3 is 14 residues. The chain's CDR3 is CASSYLGQGYEQYF. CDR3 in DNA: TGTGCCAGCAGTTACTTGGGACAGGGGTACGAGCAGTACTTC.

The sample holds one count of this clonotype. The CDR3 spells CASSNGRVESYEQYF. The CDR3 DNA reads as TGTGCCAGCAGCAACGGCCGGGTCGAGTCCTACGAGCAGTACTTC. The chain links TRBV21-1 to TRBJ2-7; the table names TRBD1, a call not compared with the DNA. TRBV21-1 is recorded as a pseudogene. This CDR3 has 15 residues.

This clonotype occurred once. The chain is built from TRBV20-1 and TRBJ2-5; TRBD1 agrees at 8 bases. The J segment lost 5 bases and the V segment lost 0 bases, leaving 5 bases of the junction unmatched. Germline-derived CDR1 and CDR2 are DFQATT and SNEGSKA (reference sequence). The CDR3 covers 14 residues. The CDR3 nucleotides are TGCAGTGCTAGAGATACAGGGGGGAAGGAGACCCAGTACTTC. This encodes CSARDTGGKETQYF.

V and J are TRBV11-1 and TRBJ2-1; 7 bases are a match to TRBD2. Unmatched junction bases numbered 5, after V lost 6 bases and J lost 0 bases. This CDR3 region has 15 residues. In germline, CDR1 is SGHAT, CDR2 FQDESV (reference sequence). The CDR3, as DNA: TGTGCCAGCAGTCGGGGGAGGGGCTCCTACAATGAGCAGTTCTTC. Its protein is CASSRGRGSYNEQFF.

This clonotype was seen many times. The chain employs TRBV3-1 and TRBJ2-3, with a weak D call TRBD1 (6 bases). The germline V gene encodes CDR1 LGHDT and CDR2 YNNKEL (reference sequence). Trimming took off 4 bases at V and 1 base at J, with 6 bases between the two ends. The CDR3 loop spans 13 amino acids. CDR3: CASSRQGTDTQYF. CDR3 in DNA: TGTGCCAGCAGCCGACAGGGCACAGATACGCAGTATTTT.

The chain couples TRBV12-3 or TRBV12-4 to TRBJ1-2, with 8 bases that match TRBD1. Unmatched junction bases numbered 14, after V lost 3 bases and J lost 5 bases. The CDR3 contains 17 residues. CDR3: CASSFGRGHRVRYGYTF. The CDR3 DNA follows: TGTGCCAGCAGTTTTGGCAGGGGGCATCGGGTTAGGTATGGCTACACCTTC.

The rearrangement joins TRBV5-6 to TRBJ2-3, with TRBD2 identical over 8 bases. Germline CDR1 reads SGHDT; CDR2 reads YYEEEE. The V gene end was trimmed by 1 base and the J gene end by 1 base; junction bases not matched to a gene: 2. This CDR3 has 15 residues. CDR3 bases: TGTGCCAGCAGCTTGATTAGCGGGGGCACAGATACGCAGTATTTT. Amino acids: CASSLISGGTDTQYF.

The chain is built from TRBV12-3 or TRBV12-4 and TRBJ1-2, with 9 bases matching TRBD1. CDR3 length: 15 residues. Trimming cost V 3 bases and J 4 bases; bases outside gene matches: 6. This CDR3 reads CASSLGDRVGYGYTF. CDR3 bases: TGTGCCAGCAGTTTGGGGGACAGGGTGGGCTATGGCTACACCTTC.

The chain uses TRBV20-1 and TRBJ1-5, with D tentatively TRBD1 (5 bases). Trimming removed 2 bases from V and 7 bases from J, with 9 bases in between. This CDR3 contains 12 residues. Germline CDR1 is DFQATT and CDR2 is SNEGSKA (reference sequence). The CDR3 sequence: CSARRAGQPQHF. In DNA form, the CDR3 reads TGCAGTGCTAGAAGGGCAGGGCAGCCCCAGCATTTT.

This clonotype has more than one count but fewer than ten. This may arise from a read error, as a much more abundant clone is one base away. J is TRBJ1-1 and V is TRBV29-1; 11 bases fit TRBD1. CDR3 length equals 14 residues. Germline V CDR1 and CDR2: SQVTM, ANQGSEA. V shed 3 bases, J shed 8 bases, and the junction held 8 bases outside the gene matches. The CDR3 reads CSVDVLGTGGEAFF. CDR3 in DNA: TGCAGCGTTGATGTACTAGGGACAGGGGGAGAAGCTTTCTTT.

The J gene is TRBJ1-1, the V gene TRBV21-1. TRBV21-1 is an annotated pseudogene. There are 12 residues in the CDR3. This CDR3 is CASSIGNTEAFF. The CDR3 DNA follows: TGTGCCAGCAGCATCGGGAACACTGAAGCTTTCTTT.

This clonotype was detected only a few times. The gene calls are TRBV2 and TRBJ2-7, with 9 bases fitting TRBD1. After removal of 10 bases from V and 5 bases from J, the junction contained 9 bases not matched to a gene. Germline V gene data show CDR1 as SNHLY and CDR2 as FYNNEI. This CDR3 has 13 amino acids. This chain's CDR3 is CANHRGPGDEQYF. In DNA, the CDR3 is TGTGCCAACCACAGGGGGCCAGGCGACGAGCAGTACTTC.

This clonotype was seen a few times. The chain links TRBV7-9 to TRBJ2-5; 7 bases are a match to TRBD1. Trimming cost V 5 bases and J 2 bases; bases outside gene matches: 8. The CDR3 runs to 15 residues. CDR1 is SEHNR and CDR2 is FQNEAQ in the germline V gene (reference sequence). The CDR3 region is CASSASGTVQETQYF. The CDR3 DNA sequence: TGTGCCAGCAGCGCCTCAGGGACAGTTCAAGAGACCCAGTACTTC.

Written as DNA, the CDR3 is TGTGCCAGTTCTTACAGGGGCACCTACAATGAGCAGTTCTTC. Its protein product is CASSYRGTYNEQFF. This chain links TRBV2 with TRBJ2-1; 7 bases line up with TRBD1. CDR1 SNHLY and CDR2 FYNNEI come from the germline V gene. Unmatched junction bases numbered 7, after V lost 9 bases and J lost 2 bases. The CDR3 runs to 14 residues. The complete variable domain, with remaining parts taken from reference TRBV2 and TRBJ2-1, reads EPEVTQTPSHQVTQMGQEVILRCVPISNHLYFYWYRQILGQKVEFLVSFYNNEISEKSEIFDDQFSVERPDGSNFTLKIRSTKLEDSAMYFCASSYRGTYNEQFFGPGTRLTVL.